The 29 T cell receptor beta chains presented below share a single source sample, sequenced in a study of T cells in Graves' hyperthyroidism and ophthalmopathy. The source material, RNA transcripts, was used to amplify TCR beta CDR3 regions. When the TCR CDR3 underwent first-round RT-PCR, the HTBI primer set was used. A single record per CDR3 protein comes from TCRdb applying MiXCR to the multiplex PCR reads. Of approximately 600,000 distinct CDR3 sequences listed, under 15% are singletons. Sequencing was performed on blood. These receptors were collected from a woman aged 40 to 49 with Graves' ophthalmopathy.

This sequence joins TRBV13 and TRBJ2-5; TRBD2 aligns across 10 bases. Trimming cost V 5 bases and J 2 bases; bases outside gene matches: 5. The CDR3 runs to 15 residues. Looked up from germline, CDR1 is PRHDT and CDR2 is FYEKMQ (reference sequence). The CDR3 is CASSPSTSGQETQYF. CDR3 coding DNA: TGTGCCAGCAGCCCCTCGACTAGCGGGCAAGAGACCCAGTACTTC.

The sample holds a few counts of this clonotype. The rearrangement uses TRBV30 and TRBJ1-1; D uncertain. The CDR3 has 14 residues. With 3 bases removed from V and 1 base from J, the gap between germline ends came to 12 bases. Germline V gene data show CDR1 as GTSNPN and CDR2 as SVGIG (reference sequence). The CDR3 loop reads CAWRSYSRNTEAFF. CDR3 sequence (DNA): TGTGCCTGGAGGTCTTACAGCCGGAACACTGAAGCTTTCTTT.

The V call is TRBV14, the J call TRBJ2-7; TRBD1 might be the D (6 bases). CDR3 length equals 14 residues. V was pared by 4 bases and J by 6 bases, with 16 bases between. The V gene's germline CDR1 is SGHDN and CDR2 FVKESK. As DNA, the CDR3 is TGTGCCAGCAGCCTGATCCGCATAGGGGGCGAGCAGTACTTC. Encoded protein: CASSLIRIGGEQYF. The variable domain in full, with the rest retrieved from reference TRBV14 and TRBJ2-7, is EAGVTQFPSHSVIEKGQTVTLRCDPISGHDNLYWYRRVMGKEIKFLLHFVKESKQDESGMPNNRFLAERTGGTYSTLKVQPAELEDSGVYFCASSLIRIGGEQYFGPGTRLTVT.

This clonotype was counted a few times. This rearrangement joins TRBV15 to TRBJ2-2; D may be TRBD1 (5 bases). This CDR3 comprises 14 residues. The germline CDR1 and CDR2 sequences are LNHNV and YYDKDF (reference sequence). The V gene lost 5 bases and the J gene lost 4 bases, with 11 bases spanning the gap. The CDR3 protein is CATSETGSTGELFF. As DNA, the CDR3 is TGTGCCACCAGCGAAACAGGTTCCACCGGGGAGCTGTTTTTT.

The chain couples TRBV7-2 to TRBJ2-7; D is possibly TRBD1 (5 bases). The CDR3 length is 11 residues. In germline, CDR1 is SGHTA, CDR2 FQGNSA. Trimming took 2 bases from V and 8 from J, leaving 7 bases between them. The CDR3: CASSLRQQQYF. The DNA of the CDR3 is TGTGCCAGCAGCTTAAGACAGCAGCAGTACTTC.

This clonotype appeared a few times. The chain is built from TRBV4-1 and TRBJ2-2; the match to TRBD2 covers 11 bases. This CDR3 is built from 19 residues. V gave up 4 bases and J gave up 1 base; unmatched junction bases: 11. From germline, CDR1 is MGHRA and CDR2 YSYEKL. Here the CDR3 DNA reads TGCGCCAGCAGCCTAGGGACTAGCGGCCCCCGGCGGAACACCGGGGAGCTGTTTTTT. Translated: CASSLGTSGPRRNTGELFF.

The chain joins TRBV28 to TRBJ1-2; D is unresolved. The CDR3 contains 11 residues. Germline V lookup: CDR1 MDHEN, CDR2 SYDVKM. Deletions cut 7 bases from V and 2 bases from J, with 5 bases between. This chain's CDR3 is CASKSNYGYTF. The CDR3 DNA sequence: TGTGCCAGCAAGTCCAACTATGGCTACACCTTC.

This clonotype was counted ten times or more. This chain uses TRBV28 with TRBJ1-1; D is perhaps TRBD1 (5 bases). CDR1 and CDR2 (germline): MDHEN, SYDVKM. The CDR3 is 15 amino acids. V was cut by 4 bases and J by 0 bases, with 12 bases left in between. For the CDR3, the DNA is TGTGCCAGCAGTTCGCCGACAGCCATGAACACTGAAGCTTTCTTT. Protein product: CASSSPTAMNTEAFF. Filled out from reference TRBV28 and TRBJ1-1, the complete variable domain reads DVKVTQSSRYLVKRTGEKVFLECVQDMDHENMFWYRQDPGLGLRLIYFSYDVKMKEKGDIPEGYSVSREKKERFSLILESASTNQTSMYLCASSSPTAMNTEAFFGQGTRLTVV.

The chain is built from TRBV4-1 and TRBJ2-4, with D perhaps TRBD2 (5 bases). Trimming removed 0 bases at V and 2 bases at J, with 11 bases between. The germline CDR1 and CDR2 sequences are MGHRA and YSYEKL. The CDR3 consists of 16 residues. The CDR3 DNA sequence: TGCGCCAGCAGCCAAGATCTGGGGAGCTCCAAAAACATTCAGTACTTC. The encoded protein is CASSQDLGSSKNIQYF.

The table lists this clonotype with many counts. The rearrangement uses TRBV10-3 and TRBJ2-2, with D possibly TRBD2 on 5 matching bases. This CDR3 is built from 14 residues. Germline CDR1 is ENHRY and CDR2 is SYGVKD. Deletions cut 1 base from V and 5 bases from J, with 8 bases between. DNA of the CDR3: TGTGCCATCAGTGAGTTGAGCGGTACCGGGGAGCTGTTTTTT. Translated: CAISELSGTGELFF.

This clonotype showed up just a few times. The chain joins TRBV6-1 to TRBJ2-7; D is possibly TRBD1 or TRBD2 (5 bases each). Germline loops: CDR1 MNHNS, CDR2 SASEGT. V shed 6 bases and J shed 3 bases, with 18 bases lying between them. This CDR3 has 15 amino acids. In DNA form, the CDR3 reads TGTGCCAGCAGGGCCCCGGGACGCCTATTCTACGAGCAGTACTTC. Its translation is CASRAPGRLFYEQYF.

This clonotype was counted many times. The J gene is TRBJ1-2, the V gene TRBV28; possibly TRBD1 for D (5 bases). Germline CDR1 reads MDHEN; CDR2 reads SYDVKM. Deletions cut 4 bases from V and 8 bases from J, with 20 bases between. CDR3 length: 15 residues. The chain's CDR3 is CASSSQAGREWGYTF. The CDR3 nucleotides read TGTGCCAGCAGTTCCCAGGCGGGCAGGGAGTGGGGCTACACCTTC.

This clonotype was observed many times. CDR3 DNA sequence: TGTGCCAGCAGCTTGGGCGGGTTTATCGACGAGCAGTACTTC. This codes for CASSLGGFIDEQYF. This chain connects TRBV5-6 to TRBJ2-7, with D tentatively TRBD2 (5 bases). The CDR3 is 14 residues long. Germline CDR1 and CDR2: SGHDT and YYEEEE. Between the trimmed V and J ends, which lost 0 bases and 5 bases, there was a span of 12 bases.

This clonotype was seen ten or more times. V is TRBV15 and J is TRBJ2-5; 7 nucleotides agree with TRBD1. The V gene's germline CDR1 is LNHNV and CDR2 YYDKDF (reference sequence). After removal of 5 bases from V and 0 bases from J, the junction contained 15 bases not matched to a gene. The CDR3 totals 18 residues. CDR3 DNA sequence: TGTGCCACCAGCGGAACCGGGACAGCACTAAAGTACCAAGAGACCCAGTACTTC. It encodes CATSGTGTALKYQETQYF.

This clonotype showed up just once. The V call is TRBV5-1, the J call TRBJ2-7; 9 bases align to TRBD1. The CDR3 is 15 residues long. V gave up 0 bases and J gave up 5 bases; unmatched junction bases: 6. CDR1 and CDR2 (germline): SGHRS, YFSETQ. The CDR3 loop is CASSLEGQGPHEQYF. The CDR3 DNA follows: TGCGCCAGCAGCTTGGAGGGACAGGGTCCCCACGAGCAGTACTTC.

Many counts were recorded for this clonotype. V usage is TRBV27 and J usage is TRBJ1-3; D is unclear. Looked up from germline, CDR1 is MNHEY and CDR2 is SMNVEV (reference sequence). The length of the CDR3 is 12 residues. V was clipped by 3 bases and J by 2 bases, with 2 bases between them. The DNA for the CDR3 is TGTGCCAGCAGTTTCCCTGGAAACACCATATATTTT. It yields the protein CASSFPGNTIYF.

This clonotype was detected ten times or more. The V call is TRBV11-2, the J call TRBJ1-2; D uncertain. V was clipped by 8 bases and J by 5 bases, with 18 bases between them. The CDR3 runs to 14 residues. CDR1 and CDR2 from the germline V gene are SGHAT and FQNNGV. The CDR3 nucleotides read TGTGCCAGCGGGGTTTCGACGGTAGAGTATGGCTACACCTTC. It encodes CASGVSTVEYGYTF.

This clonotype appeared many times. V gene TRBV11-1 combines with J gene TRBJ1-1, with D tentatively TRBD1 (6 bases). V was shortened by 5 bases and J by 3 bases, with 16 bases between the two germline ends. CDR3 length: 15 amino acids. Looked up from germline, CDR1 is SGHAT and CDR2 is FQDESV (reference sequence). CDR3 region: CASSRLQGEYTEAFF. CDR3 DNA: TGTGCCAGCAGCCGATTACAGGGTGAATACACTGAAGCTTTCTTT.

This clonotype was seen ten or more times. This chain links TRBV19 with TRBJ1-5, with a possible D match to TRBD1 (5 bases). Trimming removed 7 bases at V and 3 bases at J, with 16 bases between. The CDR3 is 15 amino acids. CDR1 and CDR2 from the germline V gene are LNHDA and SQIVND (reference sequence). The CDR3 loop is CASIDLGVPNQPQHF. DNA of the CDR3: TGTGCCAGTATTGATTTAGGGGTACCCAATCAGCCCCAGCATTTT.

The chain recombines TRBV7-2 with TRBJ1-1; D is undetermined. The CDR3 runs to 12 residues. Trimming pared 1 base from V and 6 bases from J, leaving 6 bases between. The V gene's germline CDR1 is SGHTA and CDR2 FQGNSA. The CDR3 bases are TGTGCCAGCAGCTTAGGCCACGCTGAAGCTTTCTTT. Protein product: CASSLGHAEAFF. Together with reference TRBV7-2 and TRBJ1-1, the CDR3 gives the full variable domain: GAGVSQSPSNKVTEKGKDVELRCDPISGHTALYWYRQSLGQGLEFLIYFQGNSAPDKSGLPSDRFSAERTGGSVSTLTIQRTQQEDSAVYLCASSLGHAEAFFGQGTRLTVV.

This clonotype appeared many times. The J gene is TRBJ2-7, the V gene TRBV12-3 or TRBV12-4; D is perhaps TRBD1 or TRBD2 (5 bases each). V was trimmed by 3 bases and J by 5 bases, leaving 14 bases between them. The CDR3 consists of 14 residues. CDR3 nucleotide sequence: TGTGCCAGCAGTTTTCTGGGGGTGCTAAACGAGCAGTACTTC. Translated, it gives CASSFLGVLNEQYF.

This clonotype was detected many times. This chain connects TRBV28 to TRBJ2-2; D gene ambiguous. V dropped 4 bases and J dropped 0 bases, with 15 bases sitting between them. CDR1 and CDR2 from the germline V gene are MDHEN and SYDVKM. The CDR3 has 17 residues. The DNA for the CDR3 is TGTGCCAGCAGTTCCTCCACAGTCCTGGCGAACACCGGGGAGCTGTTTTTT. It is translated as CASSSSTVLANTGELFF. Supplemented by reference TRBV28 and TRBJ2-2, the full variable domain reads DVKVTQSSRYLVKRTGEKVFLECVQDMDHENMFWYRQDPGLGLRLIYFSYDVKMKEKGDIPEGYSVSREKKERFSLILESASTNQTSMYLCASSSSTVLANTGELFFGEGSRLTVL.

This clonotype showed up just a few times. DNA for the CDR3: TGTGCCAGTCTTAAAGCGGGAGACGGAAACATTCAGTACTTC. Protein sequence: CASLKAGDGNIQYF. V and J are TRBV19 and TRBJ2-4; 8 bases align to TRBD2. This CDR3 region has 14 residues. With 8 bases clipped from V and 6 bases from J, the junction kept 9 bases outside the gene matches. Germline CDR1 is LNHDA and CDR2 is SQIVND (reference sequence). The whole variable domain, filled in from reference TRBV19 and TRBJ2-4, reads DGGITQSPKYLFRKEGQNVTLSCEQNLNHDAMYWYRQDPGQGLRLIYYSQIVNDFQKGDIAEGYSVSREKKESFPLTVTSAQKNPTAFYLCASLKAGDGNIQYFGAGTRLSVL.

There are many counts of this clonotype. The chain uses TRBV20-1 and TRBJ2-7, with D perhaps being TRBD1 or TRBD2 (6 bases each). V lost 5 bases, J lost 4 bases, and 12 bases lay in between. CDR1 DFQATT and CDR2 SNEGSKA come from the germline V gene (reference sequence). CDR3 length equals 12 residues. The CDR3 DNA reads as TGCAGTGCTTTGCAGGGGAGGTACGAGCAGTACTTC. Encoded protein: CSALQGRYEQYF.

In its sample, this clonotype was seen many times. V and J are TRBV29-1 and TRBJ2-5; D is ambiguous. The germline V gene encodes CDR1 SQVTM and CDR2 ANQGSEA. V lost 5 bases to trimming and J lost 4 bases, with 11 bases between them. CDR3 length equals 12 residues. CDR3 protein: CSVIDPSETQYF. The DNA for the CDR3 is TGCAGCGTTATCGACCCATCAGAGACCCAGTACTTC. Complete variable domain (other parts from reference TRBV29-1 and TRBJ2-5): SAVISQKPSRDICQRGTSLTIQCQVDSQVTMMFWYRQQPGQSLTLIATANQGSEATYESGFVIDKFPISRPNLTFSTLTVSNMSPEDSSIYLCSVIDPSETQYFGPGTRLLVL.

The rearrangement joins TRBV20-1 to TRBJ2-5; a possible D gene is TRBD2 (6 bases). The CDR3 extends over 12 amino acids. Trimming took 2 bases from V and 4 from J, leaving 8 bases between them. Germline CDR1 reads DFQATT; CDR2 reads SNEGSKA (reference sequence). CDR3 protein: CSARWRGETQYF. CDR3 bases: TGCAGTGCTAGATGGAGGGGAGAGACCCAGTACTTC.

This clonotype appeared many times. The chain has TRBV6-1 and TRBJ2-2, with 11 bases identical to TRBD1. The germline gives CDR1 MNHNS, CDR2 SASEGT. The CDR3 is 13 residues long. J gave up 5 bases and V 11 bases, and 4 bases lay outside the gene matches. Here the CDR3 DNA reads TGTGCCGGGACAGGGGGAGAGACCGGGGAGCTGTTTTTT. It codes for CAGTGGETGELFF.

This clonotype was seen ten or more times. The V and J genes are TRBV9 and TRBJ2-2; perhaps TRBD2 as D (6 bases). This CDR3 has 17 amino acids. V was shortened by 0 bases and J by 0 bases, with 12 bases between the two germline ends. The germline V gene has CDR1 SGDLS and CDR2 YYNGEE. DNA of the CDR3: TGTGCCAGCAGCGTAGCTGGTGCGGGATCGAACACCGGGGAGCTGTTTTTT. It translates to CASSVAGAGSNTGELFF.

There are many counts of this clonotype. Compared with germline, one end of the junction differs, possibly owing to a read error. CDR3 amino acids: CASSDGDSGANVPTF. The CDR3 DNA sequence: TGTGCCAGCAGCGACGGGGACTCTGGGGCCAACGTCCCGACTTTC. The V call is TRBV12-3 or TRBV12-4, the J call TRBJ2-6; tentatively, D is TRBD2 (6 bases). The CDR3 extends over 15 amino acids.